A single sample is the source of the 6 T cell receptor beta chains below, sequenced in a study of blood T cell repertoires in COVID-19. The table came from immunoSEQ multiplex PCR; TCRdb's copy has only in-frame clones and leaves some out. Found here are 230,000 or so clones, about nine tenths of them singletons; the top ten hold 3% to 4.5%. The sequenced sample consisted of PBMCs or T cells enriched from blood (not recorded which). The receptor source for this set is a woman in her 40s with acute COVID-19.

The chain joins TRBV12-5 to TRBJ1-2; perhaps TRBD1 as D (5 bases). The V end lost 6 bases, the J end lost 1 base, and 12 bases lay between the germline ends. The CDR3 has 14 amino acids. CDR1 and CDR2 from the germline V gene are LGHNT and FRNRAP. The CDR3 nucleotides are TGTGCTAGTGGCCCCACGGGGGGTAACTATGGCTACACCTTC. Translated, it gives CASGPTGGNYGYTF. Full variable domain (remainder filled in from reference TRBV12-5 and TRBJ1-2): DARVTQTPRHKVTEMGQEVTMRCQPILGHNTVFWYRQTMMQGLELLAYFRNRAPLDDSGMPKDRFSAEMPDATLATLKIQPSEPRDSAVYFCASGPTGGNYGYTFGSGTRLTVV.

The chain has TRBV6-1 and TRBJ2-2, with 7 bases aligning to TRBD2. Germline values: CDR1 MNHNS, CDR2 SASEGT. This CDR3 is built from 15 residues. Losses at the gene ends were 2 bases for V and 3 bases for J; bases not matched to a gene: 3. CDR3 protein: CASSELADHTGELFF. The CDR3 coding sequence is TGTGCCAGCAGTGAACTAGCGGACCACACCGGGGAGCTGTTTTTT.

The chain employs TRBV29-1 and TRBJ2-1; a possible D gene is TRBD2 (6 bases). The length of the CDR3 is 13 residues. Per the germline V gene, CDR1 is SQVTM and CDR2 is ANQGSEA. The V end lost 4 bases, the J end lost 8 bases, and 15 bases lay between the germline ends. The CDR3 loop is CSVAAGLFYEQFF. The CDR3 DNA is TGCAGCGTTGCGGCGGGACTCTTCTATGAGCAGTTCTTC.

The genes are TRBV3-1 (or the pseudogene TRBV3-2) and TRBJ1-5; maybe TRBD1 (5 bases). The CDR3 has 15 amino acids. In germline, CDR1 is LGHDT, CDR2 YNNKEL (reference sequence). V was shortened by 3 bases and J by 0 bases, with 9 bases between the two germline ends. Here the CDR3 reads CASSQGPGSNQPQHF. For the CDR3, the DNA is TGTGCCAGCAGCCAGGGGCCGGGTAGCAATCAGCCCCAGCATTTT.

The chain carries TRBV2 and TRBJ1-3, with a weak D call TRBD1 (6 bases). Between the trimmed V and J ends, which lost 7 bases and 0 bases, there was a span of 7 bases. Germline CDR1 is SNHLY and CDR2 is FYNNEI. This CDR3 has 13 amino acids. CDR3 DNA: TGTGCCAGCACACAGGGCTCTGGAAACACCATATATTTT. Translating gives CASTQGSGNTIYF.

The rearrangement uses TRBV27 and TRBJ1-1; D uncertain. CDR1 is MNHEY and CDR2 is SMNVEV in the germline V gene (reference sequence). V was clipped by 4 bases and J by 3 bases, with 12 bases between them. The CDR3 has 14 residues. CDR3 nucleotides: TGTGCCAGCAGTTACCGCGGGTCCCACACTGAAGCTTTCTTT. It encodes CASSYRGSHTEAFF.